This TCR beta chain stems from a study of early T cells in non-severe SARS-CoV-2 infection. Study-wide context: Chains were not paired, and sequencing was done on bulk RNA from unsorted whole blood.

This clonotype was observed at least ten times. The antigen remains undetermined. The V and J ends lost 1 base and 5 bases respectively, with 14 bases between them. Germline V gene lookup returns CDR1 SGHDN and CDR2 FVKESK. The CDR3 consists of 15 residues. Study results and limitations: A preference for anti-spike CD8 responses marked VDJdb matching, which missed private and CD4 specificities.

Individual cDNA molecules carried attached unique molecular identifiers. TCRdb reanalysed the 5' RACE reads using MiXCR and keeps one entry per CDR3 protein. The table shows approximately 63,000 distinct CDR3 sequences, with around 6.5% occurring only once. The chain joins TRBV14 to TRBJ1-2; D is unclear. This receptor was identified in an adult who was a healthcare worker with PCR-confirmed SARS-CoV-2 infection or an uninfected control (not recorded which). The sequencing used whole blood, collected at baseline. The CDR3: CASSQGWDPIYGYTF. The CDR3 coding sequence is TGTGCCAGCAGCCAAGGGTGGGATCCCATTTATGGCTACACCTTC. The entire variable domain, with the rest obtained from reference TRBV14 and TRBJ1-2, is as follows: EAGVTQFPSHSVIEKGQTVTLRCDPISGHDNLYWYRRVMGKEIKFLLHFVKESKQDESGMPNNRFLAERTGGTYSTLKVQPAELEDSGVYFCASSQGWDPIYGYTFGSGTRLTVV.